A single TCR beta chain is shown here with its context. CDR1 is SEHNR, CDR2 FQNEAQ, per germline (reference sequence). V lost 2 bases and J 4 bases, leaving 14 bases between the germline ends. This CDR3 is built from 15 residues. This sample stems from a study of Ad26.COV2.S vaccination and SARS-CoV-2 variants. Study information: Participant was drawn from the COV1001 Ad26.COV2.S trial arm.

Sequencing was performed with immunoSEQ multiplex PCR; in TCRdb, only in-frame clones are kept and a portion is missing. This repertoire shows some 340,000 clones, 86% found once; its top ten account for roughly 1.9%. The treatment was: 19 received Ad26.COV2.S at low or high dose, single or two shots; about five received placebo; per-sample allocation not given. Day 63 after the first injection of vaccine or placebo was the sampling time. The J gene is TRBJ1-2, the V gene TRBV7-9; no clear D. This clonotype was obtained from a person between 18 and 60 years old who received the Ad26.COV2.S COVID-19 vaccine or a placebo. This sample comprised peripheral blood, obtained in a trial of Ad26.COV2.S vaccine versus placebo. The CDR3 bases are TGTGCCAGCAGCTTATCCCCGCAGGAAAGCTATGGCTACACCTTC. Its protein is CASSLSPQESYGYTF.